The present T cell receptor beta chain was sequenced within a study of response to subunit inactivated influenza vaccine. The CDR3 is 17 residues long. Trimming left V 4 bases short and J 1 base short, with 19 bases between. The germline V gene has CDR1 MNHEY and CDR2 SVGAGI. Overall study results and limits: It was the authors' suggestion that each seasonal influenza vaccination recruits few new T cells.

Using its own MiXCR run on the RT-PCR reads, TCRdb lists one record per CDR3 protein. The table lists roughly 500,000 distinct CDR3 sequences, more than 15% of them singletons. The sample holds a few counts of this clonotype. Its antigen is still unknown. The chain combines TRBV6-5 with TRBJ1-1, with D hard to call. The specimen comprised CD4+ T cells sorted from PBMCs, sampled approximately 25 months after vaccination. The receptor's source is a man in his fifties or sixties who received an inactivated influenza vaccine. As DNA, the CDR3 is TGTGCCAGCAGTTTCCTATCACGGGGTGTGGGGAACACTGAAGCTTTCTTT. Translating gives CASSFLSRGVGNTEAFF.